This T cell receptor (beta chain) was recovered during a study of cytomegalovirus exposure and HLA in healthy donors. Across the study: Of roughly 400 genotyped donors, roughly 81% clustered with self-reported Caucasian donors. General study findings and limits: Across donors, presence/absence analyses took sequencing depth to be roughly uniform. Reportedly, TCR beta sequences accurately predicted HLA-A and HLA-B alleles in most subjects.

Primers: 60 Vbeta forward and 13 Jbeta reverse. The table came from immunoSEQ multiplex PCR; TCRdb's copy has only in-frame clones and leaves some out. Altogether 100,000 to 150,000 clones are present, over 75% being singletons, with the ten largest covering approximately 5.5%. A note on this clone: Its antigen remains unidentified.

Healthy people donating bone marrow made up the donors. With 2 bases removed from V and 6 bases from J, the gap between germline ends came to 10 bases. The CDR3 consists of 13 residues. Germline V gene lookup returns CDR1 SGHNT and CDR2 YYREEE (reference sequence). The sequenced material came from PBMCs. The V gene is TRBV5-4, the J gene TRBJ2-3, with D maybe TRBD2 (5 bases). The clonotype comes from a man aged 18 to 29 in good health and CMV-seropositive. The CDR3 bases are TGTGCCAGCAGCTTTGAGCCGGGGGATACGCAGTATTTT. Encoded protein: CASSFEPGDTQYF.